This T cell receptor beta chain was found in a study of spatial heterogeneity in lung cancer. Overall study results and limits: Circulating ubiquitous expanded tumor TCRs were observed more frequently at resection than at follow-up.

TCRdb re-derived calls from the 5' RACE reads in MiXCR, one entry per CDR3 protein. Of 25,000 to 35,000 distinct CDR3 sequences listed, 10% were seen once; the top ten hold 25% to 35%. The CDR3 has 15 amino acids. Germline loops: CDR1 LGHNA, CDR2 YNFKEQ. Trimming took off 2 bases at V and 3 bases at J, with 14 bases between the two ends. Comments on this clonotype: Its antigen remains unidentified.

Regarding time point: blood at routine non-recurrence follow-up after resection. From tumor, nontumor lung or frozen PBMC, whole RNA was taken unsorted for sequencing. Sample: PBMCs, taken at follow-up. The chain couples TRBV4-2 to TRBJ2-7, with D possibly being TRBD1 (5 bases). The sequence was obtained from a female donor with early-stage non-small cell lung cancer. DNA of the CDR3: TGTGCCAGCAGCCAAACCTCCACAGGAATCTACGAGCAGTACTTC. Translated: CASSQTSTGIYEQYF.